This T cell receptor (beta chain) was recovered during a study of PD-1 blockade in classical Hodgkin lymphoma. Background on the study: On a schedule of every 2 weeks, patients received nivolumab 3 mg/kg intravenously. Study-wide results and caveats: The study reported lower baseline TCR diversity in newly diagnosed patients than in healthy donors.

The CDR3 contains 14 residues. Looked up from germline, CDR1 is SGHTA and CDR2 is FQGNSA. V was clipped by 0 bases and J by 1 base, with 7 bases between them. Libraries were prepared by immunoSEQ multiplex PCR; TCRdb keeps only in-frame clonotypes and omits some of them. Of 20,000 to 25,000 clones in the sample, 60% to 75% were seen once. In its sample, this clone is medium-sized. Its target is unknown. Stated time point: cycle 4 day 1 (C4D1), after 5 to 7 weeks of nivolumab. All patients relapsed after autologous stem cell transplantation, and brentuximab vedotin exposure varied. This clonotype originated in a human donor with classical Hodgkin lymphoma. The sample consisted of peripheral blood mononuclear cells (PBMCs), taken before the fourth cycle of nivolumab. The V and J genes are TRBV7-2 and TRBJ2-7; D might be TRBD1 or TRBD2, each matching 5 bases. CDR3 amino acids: CASSLAGVSYEQYF. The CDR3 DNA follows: TGTGCCAGCAGCTTAGCGGGGGTTTCCTACGAGCAGTACTTC. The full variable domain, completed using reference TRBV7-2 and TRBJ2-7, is GAGVSQSPSNKVTEKGKDVELRCDPISGHTALYWYRQSLGQGLEFLIYFQGNSAPDKSGLPSDRFSAERTGGSVSTLTIQRTQQEDSAVYLCASSLAGVSYEQYFGPGTRLTVT.